This entry lists 32 T cell receptor beta chains sequenced from one sample in a study of patients and donors after allogeneic stem cell transplantation. MiXCR, run by TCRdb on the RT-PCR reads, gives a single entry per CDR3 protein. The sample yields 800,000 to 1,000,000 distinct CDR3 sequences, over 15% seen once. The sequencing sample was made of blood, either unsorted or a sorted T cell fraction (not recorded which). These TCRs come from a human donor who was either an allogeneic HSCT recipient or a stem cell or donor lymphocyte infusion donor (not recorded which). It is not recorded whose cells these are; they may come from a transplant donor.

This chain joins TRBV20-1 and TRBJ2-1; D might be TRBD2 (5 bases). Germline values: CDR1 DFQATT, CDR2 SNEGSKA (reference sequence). This CDR3 has 16 amino acids. V gave up 3 bases and J gave up 7 bases, with 22 bases separating them. CDR3 loop: CSARGFVGKSWNEQFF. In DNA, the CDR3 is TGCAGTGCTAGGGGCTTTGTCGGGAAGTCCTGGAATGAGCAGTTCTTC.

The chain combines TRBV10-3 with TRBJ1-2; possibly TRBD1 for D (6 bases). CDR3 length equals 13 residues. V was cut by 6 bases and J by 6 bases, with 14 bases left in between. From germline, CDR1 is ENHRY and CDR2 SYGVKD. In DNA, the CDR3 is TGTGCCATCAGACCTTCCAGGGGTAATGGCTACACCTTC. Protein product: CAIRPSRGNGYTF.

The chain has TRBV5-1 and TRBJ1-2; perhaps TRBD1 as D (6 bases). V lost 3 bases to trimming and J lost 3 bases, with 24 bases between them. CDR3 length equals 18 residues. Germline CDR1 SGHRS, CDR2 YFSETQ. The CDR3 region is CASSSGKTSTGTHYGYTF. The CDR3 DNA sequence: TGCGCCAGCAGCTCGGGAAAAACTAGCACAGGGACCCACTATGGCTACACCTTC.

This clonotype was counted only a few times. V is TRBV20-1 and J is TRBJ1-5; weak D call: TRBD1 (6 bases). The CDR3 has 15 amino acids. The germline gives CDR1 DFQATT, CDR2 SNEGSKA (reference sequence). V lost 0 bases and J lost 1, with 10 bases in between. The CDR3 nucleotides read TGCAGTGCTAGAGATTTTCAGGGGAGCAATCAGCCCCAGCATTTT. This codes for CSARDFQGSNQPQHF.

This clonotype was detected only a few times. J is TRBJ1-3 and V is TRBV27; TRBD1 might be the D (5 bases). V was clipped by 5 bases and J by 8 bases, with 16 bases between them. The germline CDR1 and CDR2 sequences are MNHEY and SMNVEV (reference sequence). The CDR3 runs to 14 residues. For the CDR3, the DNA is TGTGCCAGCAGTCCCAGGGTCCCCACGGACACCATATATTTT. Translating gives CASSPRVPTDTIYF.

There are a few counts of this clonotype. V usage is TRBV20-1 and J usage is TRBJ2-1; 9 bases are a match to TRBD2. Trimming at V came to 1 base and at J to 4 bases, leaving 5 bases not matched to a gene. The CDR3 contains 15 residues. In germline, CDR1 is DFQATT, CDR2 SNEGSKA (reference sequence). CDR3 nucleotides: TGCAGTGCTAGAGTCAGCGGGGGGTCATACAATGAGCAGTTCTTC. Translated, it gives CSARVSGGSYNEQFF.

The chain joins TRBV24-1 to TRBJ1-5, with D perhaps matching TRBD1 (5 bases). CDR1 is KGHDR and CDR2 is SFDVKD in the germline V gene. V dropped 6 bases and J dropped 5 bases, with 13 bases sitting between them. The CDR3 loop spans 14 amino acids. The CDR3 loop reads CATSPRDGDQPQHF. The CDR3 DNA reads TGTGCCACCAGTCCCAGGGATGGGGATCAGCCCCAGCATTTT.

This clonotype has ten or more counts. The V gene is TRBV12-3 or TRBV12-4, the J gene TRBJ1-4; D may be TRBD1 (5 bases). CDR3 size: 14 residues. The V and J ends lost 6 bases and 8 bases respectively, with 16 bases between them. Here the CDR3 DNA reads TGTGCCAGCAGCCGCAGGGAAGAGGGGGAAAAACTGTTTTTT. Translation gives CASSRREEGEKLFF.

CDR3 residues: CASSPEWGGTNEKLFF. In DNA, the CDR3 is TGTGCCAGCAGTCCCGAATGGGGGGGCACTAATGAAAAACTGTTTTTT. The genes are TRBV12-3 or TRBV12-4 and TRBJ1-4, with D possibly TRBD1 on 6 matching bases. V lost 5 bases, J lost 2 bases, and 15 bases lay in between. This CDR3 comprises 16 residues.

This clonotype was detected many times. The chain uses TRBV12-3 or TRBV12-4 and TRBJ2-1; D might be TRBD1 or TRBD2, each matching 5 bases. Trimming took off 5 bases at V and 8 bases at J, with 19 bases between the two ends. The CDR3 extends over 15 amino acids. The CDR3: CASSPRRGEMYEQFF. In nucleotides, the CDR3 is TGTGCCAGCAGTCCTCGAAGGGGAGAGATGTATGAGCAGTTCTTC.

This clonotype showed up just a few times. The chain recombines TRBV20-1 with TRBJ2-3; D is ambiguous. Trimming took off 2 bases at V and 3 bases at J, with 18 bases between the two ends. There are 16 residues in the CDR3. Looked up from germline, CDR1 is DFQATT and CDR2 is SNEGSKA (reference sequence). The CDR3 here is CSARRRLRTLTDTQYF. CDR3 nucleotide sequence: TGCAGTGCTAGACGACGACTGAGAACCTTAACAGATACGCAGTATTTT.

The chain is built from TRBV20-1 and TRBJ2-7, with 7 positions matching TRBD1. J was trimmed by 3 bases and V by 3 bases; bases with no gene match: 5. Germline V gene sequence: CDR1 DFQATT, CDR2 SNEGSKA (reference sequence). CDR3 length: 13 residues. CDR3 protein: CSARGTEVYEQYF. In DNA, the CDR3 is TGCAGTGCTAGGGGGACAGAGGTCTACGAGCAGTACTTC.

This clonotype turned up a few times. The V call is TRBV2, the J call TRBJ2-1; 8 positions match TRBD2. There are 15 residues in the CDR3. The V and J ends lost 4 bases and 10 bases, in that order; junction bases with no gene match: 12. CDR1 is SNHLY and CDR2 is FYNNEI in the germline V gene. CDR3 coding DNA: TGTGCCAGCAGTGTCGGAGCGGGAGCTGGGGTCGAGCAGTTCTTC. As protein: CASSVGAGAGVEQFF.

The chain couples TRBV24-1 to TRBJ2-1, with D tentatively TRBD2 (5 bases). Per the germline V gene, CDR1 is KGHDR and CDR2 is SFDVKD. CDR3 length: 14 residues. Trimming pared 6 bases from V and 5 bases from J, leaving 13 bases between. The CDR3, as DNA: TGTGCCACCAGTCAAGTGACTAACCACAATGAGCAGTTCTTC. Protein: CATSQVTNHNEQFF.

The V and J genes are TRBV30 and TRBJ1-2; TRBD1 is a possible D gene (5 bases). V lost 2 bases, J lost 7 bases, and 14 bases lay in between. Germline CDR1 is GTSNPN and CDR2 is SVGIG (reference sequence). The CDR3 runs 13 residues. The CDR3 DNA is TGTGCCTGGAGTATCGCCAGGGTTCTTGGCTACACCTTC. This translates into CAWSIARVLGYTF.

The chain has TRBV20-1 and TRBJ1-1; D remains unclear. This CDR3 has 14 residues. The V end lost 6 bases, the J end lost 2 bases, and 16 bases lay between the germline ends. Germline V CDR1 and CDR2: DFQATT, SNEGSKA (reference sequence). CDR3 region: CSADTLAKNTEAFF. The CDR3 DNA reads as TGCAGTGCCGACACCCTGGCGAAAAACACTGAAGCTTTCTTT.

This clonotype turned up a few times. The rearrangement links TRBV9 to TRBJ1-6; 7 nucleotides align to TRBD1. The trim removed 0 bases at V and 7 bases at J, leaving 7 bases unmatched. The CDR3 consists of 16 residues. From germline, CDR1 is SGDLS and CDR2 YYNGEE. CDR3 in amino acids: CASSVDPTGTNSPLHF. The CDR3 nucleotides are TGTGCCAGCAGCGTAGACCCGACAGGGACCAATTCACCCCTCCACTTT.

This clonotype was counted between two and nine times. The J gene is TRBJ1-1, the V gene TRBV20-1, with D perhaps TRBD1 (5 bases). Germline V CDR1 and CDR2: DFQATT, SNEGSKA (reference sequence). The CDR3 totals 14 residues. V lost 4 bases and J lost 4, with 16 bases in between. CDR3 in amino acids: CSATQRGGATEAFF. DNA for the CDR3: TGCAGTGCTACACAACGGGGGGGAGCCACTGAAGCTTTCTTT.

This clonotype occurred a few times. J is TRBJ2-1 and V is TRBV11-1, with TRBD1 matching over 10 bases. Germline lookup yields CDR1 SGHAT and CDR2 FQDESV (reference sequence). This CDR3 region has 15 residues. V was clipped by 5 bases and J by 8 bases; unmatched bases: 9. CDR3 sequence (DNA): TGTGCCAGCAGCCCGGAGGACAGGGGGGAGGATGAGCAGTTCTTC. Translation gives CASSPEDRGEDEQFF.

This clonotype was seen only a few times. The chain has TRBV2 and TRBJ1-1, with 8 bases lining up with TRBD1. The V gene's germline CDR1 is SNHLY and CDR2 FYNNEI. The CDR3 is made up of 16 amino acids. The J segment lost 4 bases and the V segment lost 7 bases, leaving 14 bases of the junction unmatched. The CDR3 region has the DNA TGTGCCAGCATAACAGGGGGAGTCGCAGGCGGCACTGAAGCTTTCTTT. Translation: CASITGGVAGGTEAFF.

The chain has TRBV5-1 and TRBJ2-7; D is undetermined. CDR1 SGHRS and CDR2 YFSETQ come from the germline V gene. The CDR3 is 13 residues long. V lost 2 bases, J lost 4 bases, and 10 bases lay in between. In DNA, the CDR3 is TGCGCCAGCAGCTTTGGACGGAGATACGAGCAGTACTTC. This codes for CASSFGRRYEQYF.

In the case of this clonotype: A read error may explain this, as a much larger clone is one base away. V and J are TRBV5-1 and TRBJ2-1; TRBD1 might be the D (6 bases). Germline V gene lookup returns CDR1 SGHRS and CDR2 YFSETQ. This CDR3 comprises 15 residues. V was shortened by 1 base and J by 0 bases, with 8 bases between the two germline ends. CDR3 nucleotides: TGCGCCAGCAGCTTGCAGGACAGCTCCTACAATGAGCAGTTCTTC. Encoded protein: CASSLQDSSYNEQFF.

The gene calls are TRBV9 and TRBJ2-1; 11 nucleotides match TRBD2. Germline V gene sequence: CDR1 SGDLS, CDR2 YYNGEE. Trimming cost V 0 bases and J 7 bases; bases outside gene matches: 15. The CDR3 totals 19 residues. For the CDR3, the DNA is TGTGCCAGCAGCGTAGGGATCGGTAGCGGGAGGGCTTTTGGGAATGAGCAGTTCTTC. It encodes CASSVGIGSGRAFGNEQFF.

This clonotype was counted a few times. V usage is TRBV28 and J usage is TRBJ2-7; D gene uncertain. The CDR3 length is 14 residues. The V gene's germline CDR1 is MDHEN and CDR2 SYDVKM. The V gene lost 6 bases and the J gene lost 2 bases, with 14 bases spanning the gap. CDR3 bases: TGTGCCAGCAGCCCCGCCGGGCCCACCTACGAGCAGTACTTC. This codes for CASSPAGPTYEQYF.

The chain links TRBV5-1 to TRBJ2-2, with 8 nucleotides matching TRBD1. Germline values: CDR1 SGHRS, CDR2 YFSETQ. The CDR3 is 15 residues long. The J segment lost 3 bases and the V segment lost 4 bases, leaving 5 bases of the junction unmatched. CDR3 nucleotides: TGCGCCAGCAGCCAAGAGACAGGGGACACCGGGGAGCTGTTTTTT. Its protein product is CASSQETGDTGELFF.

Only a few counts were recorded for this clonotype. The chain employs TRBV6-1 and TRBJ2-5, with D unclear. Trimming removed 7 bases from V and 0 bases from J, with 15 bases in between. The CDR3 is 15 amino acids. Germline V lookup: CDR1 MNHNS, CDR2 SASEGT. The CDR3 sequence is CASKDGLKYQETQYF. The CDR3 DNA follows: TGTGCCAGCAAGGATGGGCTGAAGTACCAAGAGACCCAGTACTTC.

In this sample, this clonotype turned up a few times. The chain couples TRBV2 to TRBJ2-3; D possibly corresponds to TRBD2 (5 bases). From germline, CDR1 is SNHLY and CDR2 FYNNEI. Trimming shortened V by 9 bases and J by 3 bases, and 10 bases separated the two germline ends. The CDR3 has 12 residues. The CDR3 DNA reads TGTGCCAGTAAGGAGGAGACAGATACGCAGTATTTT. This translates into CASKEETDTQYF.

The table lists this clonotype with a few counts. The genes are TRBV7-3 and TRBJ2-2; TRBD2 matches 8 bases. V was pared by 4 bases and J by 1 base, with 5 bases of the junction left unmatched. The CDR3 covers 16 residues. The germline CDR1 and CDR2 sequences are SGHTA and FQGTGA. The CDR3 reads CASSSGGVGNTGELFF. The CDR3, as DNA: TGTGCCAGCAGCTCGGGGGGGGTAGGGAACACCGGGGAGCTGTTTTTT.

V and J are TRBV12-3 or TRBV12-4 and TRBJ1-6, with a tentative D call TRBD1 (5 bases). Trimming stripped 3 bases from V and 5 bases from J, with 17 bases between. The CDR3 is 17 residues long. The CDR3 DNA reads as TGTGCCAGCAGTTTTGAACTCGCCAGGGCCAATAATTCACCCCTCCACTTT. Translating it yields CASSFELARANNSPLHF.

This clonotype was seen only a few times. The V and J genes are TRBV20-1 and TRBJ1-2; the D gene is possibly TRBD1 (6 bases). Trimming pared 0 bases from V and 7 bases from J, leaving 12 bases between. The CDR3 length is 13 residues. Germline lookup yields CDR1 DFQATT and CDR2 SNEGSKA (reference sequence). CDR3 bases: TGCAGTGCTAGAGATACAGGGAAGGGTGGCTACACCTTC. Residues: CSARDTGKGGYTF.

The chain is built from TRBV6-4 and TRBJ2-3; TRBD1 matches 7 bases. The J segment lost 6 bases and the V segment lost 5 bases, leaving 8 bases of the junction unmatched. Germline lookup yields CDR1 MRHNA and CDR2 SNTAGT. The CDR3 contains 14 residues. The DNA of the CDR3 is TGTGCCAGCAGTTTGACAGGGAATAAGGATACGCAGTATTTT. Its translation: CASSLTGNKDTQYF.

This clonotype was counted only a few times. This chain uses TRBV12-3 or TRBV12-4 with TRBJ2-1; possibly TRBD2 for D (5 bases). Trimming cost V 7 bases and J 0 bases, with 16 bases left between them. This CDR3 has 16 residues. CDR3 residues: CASTLTGMSSYNEQFF. CDR3 sequence (DNA): TGTGCCAGCACCCTGACGGGGATGAGCTCCTACAATGAGCAGTTCTTC.